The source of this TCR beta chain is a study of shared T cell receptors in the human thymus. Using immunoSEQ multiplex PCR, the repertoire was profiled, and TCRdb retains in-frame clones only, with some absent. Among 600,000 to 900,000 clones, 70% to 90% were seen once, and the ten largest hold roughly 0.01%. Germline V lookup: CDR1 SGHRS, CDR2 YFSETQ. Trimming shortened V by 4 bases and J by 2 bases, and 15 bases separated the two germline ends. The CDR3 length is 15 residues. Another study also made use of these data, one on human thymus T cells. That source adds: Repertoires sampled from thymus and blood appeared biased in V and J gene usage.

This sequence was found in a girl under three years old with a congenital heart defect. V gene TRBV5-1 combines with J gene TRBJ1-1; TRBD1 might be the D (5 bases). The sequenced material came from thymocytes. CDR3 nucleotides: TGCGCCAGCAGCCCCCAAGGACATAAAAACACTGAAGCTTTCTTT. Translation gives CASSPQGHKNTEAFF.